The T cell receptor (beta chain) described here comes from a study of cytomegalovirus exposure and HLA in healthy donors. Study-level background: There were 100 million to 120 million unique TCR beta sequences, drawn from 200 million or so T cells, in an earlier analysis.

The PCR contained 60 Vbeta and 13 Jbeta primers. Original data processing: Later reanalysis found approximately 76 million unique TCR beta chains, about 11 million of them shared. Assay used: immunoSEQ multiplex PCR; TCRdb lists only in-frame clones, some missing. That table is the source of V, J and clone size, and D and trimming were worked out from the DNA. The sample includes 110,000 to 150,000 clones, 60% to 80% of them seen just once. This clone turned up a few times. Trimming cost V 6 bases and J 1 base, with 10 bases left between them. The germline gives CDR1 SGHTA, CDR2 FQGNSA. CDR3 size: 14 residues.

The TCR originated in a male donor in good health and CMV-seronegative. This chain links TRBV7-2 with TRBJ2-1; D may be TRBD2 (5 bases). Specimen: PBMCs. This CDR3 reads CASSSGVSYNEQFF. CDR3 in DNA: TGTGCCAGCAGTTCCGGGGTGTCCTACAATGAGCAGTTCTTC.